Below are 24 T cell receptor beta chains sequenced from a single sample in a study of cytomegalovirus exposure and HLA in healthy donors. The primer mix had 60 Vbeta and 13 Jbeta primers. Libraries were prepared by immunoSEQ multiplex PCR; TCRdb keeps only in-frame clonotypes and omits some of them. The repertoire has more than 200,000 clones, around 85% of them found once; the top ten carry 0.22%. What was sequenced was PBMCs. The receptors come from a girl under 10 years old in good health and CMV-seronegative.

The CDR3 protein is CASSTNVAGGTDTQYF. DNA of the CDR3: TGTGCCAGCAGCACGAACGTAGCGGGGGGCACAGATACGCAGTATTTT. The J gene is TRBJ2-3, the V gene TRBV9, with 9 bases lining up with TRBD2. CDR3 length: 16 amino acids. Germline loops: CDR1 SGDLS, CDR2 YYNGEE. Trimming cost V 4 bases and J 1 base; bases outside gene matches: 7.

The chain recombines TRBV9 with TRBJ2-5, with TRBD1 identical over 10 bases. Unmatched junction bases numbered 7, after V lost 4 bases and J lost 7 bases. The CDR3 runs 14 residues. Germline V CDR1 and CDR2: SGDLS, YYNGEE. DNA of the CDR3: TGTGCCAGCAGCATGACAGGGGGCGCTGGGACCCAGTACTTC. Protein sequence: CASSMTGGAGTQYF.

V gene TRBV15 combines with J gene TRBJ2-7; D gene unclear. Trimming stripped 8 bases from V and 3 bases from J, with 11 bases between. The CDR3 runs to 12 residues. CDR1 LNHNV and CDR2 YYDKDF come from the germline V gene (reference sequence). CDR3 DNA: TGTGCCACCGCTGACAATGGCTACGAGCAGTACTTC. Residues: CATADNGYEQYF. The complete variable domain, with remaining parts taken from reference TRBV15 and TRBJ2-7, reads DAMVIQNPRYQVTQFGKPVTLSCSQTLNHNVMYWYQQKSSQAPKLLFHYYDKDFNNEADTPDNFQSRRPNTSFCFLDIRSPGLGDTAMYLCATADNGYEQYFGPGTRLTVT.

V and J are TRBV27 and TRBJ2-7; D perhaps matches TRBD1 (5 bases). CDR1 and CDR2 (germline): MNHEY, SMNVEV (reference sequence). V shed 5 bases and J shed 6 bases, with 17 bases lying between them. The CDR3 loop spans 14 amino acids. The CDR3 DNA is TGTGCCAGCAGTCCCCCCCTTTTAGGGGCCGAGCAGTACTTC. It is translated as CASSPPLLGAEQYF.

The rearrangement links TRBV7-3 to TRBJ2-1; TRBD2 matches at 7 bases. Germline V gives CDR1 SGHTA, CDR2 FQGTGA. This CDR3 contains 15 residues. The J segment lost 0 bases and the V segment lost 2 bases, leaving 1 base of the junction unmatched. DNA for the CDR3: TGTGCCAGCAGCTTAGCGGGGGACTCCTACAATGAGCAGTTCTTC. It yields the protein CASSLAGDSYNEQFF. The whole variable domain, remainder taken from reference TRBV7-3 and TRBJ2-1, is GAGVSQTPSNKVTEKGKYVELRCDPISGHTALYWYRQSLGQGPEFLIYFQGTGAADDSGLPNDRFFAVRPEGSVSTLKIQRTERGDSAVYLCASSLAGDSYNEQFFGPGTRLTVL.

The chain has TRBV30 and TRBJ2-5, with D maybe TRBD1 (6 bases). Trimming took 4 bases from V and 5 from J, leaving 14 bases between them. Germline lookup yields CDR1 GTSNPN and CDR2 SVGIG (reference sequence). This CDR3 is 13 amino acids long. DNA for the CDR3: TGTGCCTGGACGGACAGCCCTGGGGAGACCCAGTACTTC. Protein: CAWTDSPGETQYF.

The rearrangement uses TRBV9 and TRBJ1-4, with unresolved D. Germline V gives CDR1 SGDLS, CDR2 YYNGEE. The V and J ends lost 0 bases and 0 bases respectively, with 6 bases between them. CDR3 length equals 15 residues. In DNA form, the CDR3 reads TGTGCCAGCAGCGTAGACGGTACAACTAATGAAAAACTGTTTTTT. Its translation: CASSVDGTTNEKLFF.

This chain links TRBV7-3 with TRBJ2-2; no definite D call. CDR3 length equals 15 residues. Between the trimmed V and J ends, which lost 0 bases and 2 bases, there was a span of 7 bases. Germline V gene data show CDR1 as SGHTA and CDR2 as FQGTGA. In nucleotides, the CDR3 is TGTGCCAGCAGCTTAACCCAGACTAACACCGGGGAGCTGTTTTTT. Its protein is CASSLTQTNTGELFF.

This clone was counted a few times. The chain uses TRBV7-9 and TRBJ2-7; tentatively, D is TRBD1 (5 bases). V lost 3 bases and J 3 bases, leaving 24 bases between the germline ends. The CDR3 covers 18 residues. CDR1 is SEHNR, CDR2 FQNEAQ, per germline (reference sequence). The CDR3 DNA reads TGTGCCAGCAGCTTGGCCGAAACAAACAGACAGAAGAACTACGAGCAGTACTTC. Translated: CASSLAETNRQKNYEQYF.

The V gene is TRBV7-9, the J gene TRBJ2-1; 11 nucleotides line up with TRBD2. Germline loops: CDR1 SEHNR, CDR2 FQNEAQ (reference sequence). V shed 1 base and J 9 bases; nucleotides not matched to a gene: 5. The CDR3 has 15 amino acids. The CDR3 is CASSLETSGMGEQFF. CDR3 DNA: TGTGCCAGCAGCTTAGAGACTAGCGGGATGGGTGAGCAGTTCTTC. Full variable domain (rest looked up from reference TRBV7-9 and TRBJ2-1): DTGVSQNPRHKITKRGQNVTFRCDPISEHNRLYWYRQTLGQGPEFLTYFQNEAQLEKSRLLSDRFSAERPKGSFSTLEIQRTEQGDSAMYLCASSLETSGMGEQFFGPGTRLTVL.

V and J are TRBV19 and TRBJ2-1, with 11 bases matching TRBD2. The CDR3 length is 15 residues. The ends lost 3 bases at V and 4 bases at J; junction bases unmatched: 2. Per germline, CDR1 LNHDA and CDR2 SQIVND (reference sequence). CDR3 DNA: TGTGCCAGTAGTATGTTAGCGGGAGGGTACAATGAGCAGTTCTTC. As protein: CASSMLAGGYNEQFF. Combining the CDR3 with reference TRBV19 and TRBJ2-1 gives the whole variable domain DGGITQSPKYLFRKEGQNVTLSCEQNLNHDAMYWYRQDPGQGLRLIYYSQIVNDFQKGDIAEGYSVSREKKESFPLTVTSAQKNPTAFYLCASSMLAGGYNEQFFGPGTRLTVL.

The chain is built from TRBV29-1 and TRBJ2-7, with D perhaps TRBD2 (5 bases). The CDR3 spans 14 residues. CDR1 SQVTM and CDR2 ANQGSEA come from the germline V gene. V was cut by 0 bases and J by 2 bases, with 11 bases left in between. The CDR3 spells CSVEDRGDPYEQYF. CDR3 nucleotides: TGCAGCGTTGAAGACCGGGGAGACCCCTACGAGCAGTACTTC.

This clone is a singleton in its sample. The J gene is TRBJ2-5, the V gene TRBV7-9; 7 bases are shared with TRBD2. This CDR3 contains 14 residues. Germline-derived CDR1 and CDR2 are SEHNR and FQNEAQ (reference sequence). Trimming cost V 3 bases and J 2 bases; bases outside gene matches: 3. CDR3 nucleotides: TGTGCCAGCAGCTTGGGACTACAACAAGAGACCCAGTACTTC. Its protein is CASSLGLQQETQYF.

V and J are TRBV10-1 and TRBJ2-1; 10 bases align to TRBD2. The CDR3 spans 16 residues. V lost 5 bases and J lost 5; bases outside the gene matches: 9. Germline V gene data show CDR1 as WNHNN and CDR2 as SYGVQD (reference sequence). In DNA, the CDR3 is TGCGCCAGCAGTCAGACCGGACTAGCGGCCGACAATGAGCAGTTCTTC. Protein product: CASSQTGLAADNEQFF.

The chain employs TRBV6-1 and TRBJ1-1; 7 bases map to TRBD1. Germline V CDR1 and CDR2: MNHNS, SASEGT. The CDR3 has 14 residues. Trimming cost V 7 bases and J 2 bases; bases outside gene matches: 7. Written as DNA, the CDR3 is TGTGCCAGCACTACCGCAGGGGGAAACACTGAAGCTTTCTTT. Residues: CASTTAGGNTEAFF.

The chain links TRBV4-1 to TRBJ2-7; 9 bases line up with TRBD2. From germline, CDR1 is MGHRA and CDR2 YSYEKL. V lost 1 base to trimming and J lost 5 bases; unmatched junction nucleotides: 15. CDR3 size: 18 residues. CDR3 sequence: CASSQAPRWASGVNEQYF. The CDR3, as DNA: TGCGCCAGCAGCCAAGCCCCGAGGTGGGCTAGCGGGGTGAACGAGCAGTACTTC.

V gene TRBV2 combines with J gene TRBJ2-1, with 10 bases that match TRBD2. The CDR3 extends over 16 amino acids. V was clipped by 2 bases and J by 2 bases; unmatched bases: 3. Germline CDR1 reads SNHLY; CDR2 reads FYNNEI. The CDR3 reads CASSEPGLATYNEQFF. In DNA form, the CDR3 reads TGTGCCAGCAGTGAACCGGGACTAGCGACCTACAATGAGCAGTTCTTC.

The chain recombines TRBV6-5 with TRBJ2-5, with 11 bases identical to TRBD2. The CDR3 runs 15 residues. Germline CDR1 reads MNHEY; CDR2 reads SVGAGI. The V segment lost 1 base and the J segment 2 bases; nucleotides outside the gene matches: 0. The CDR3 protein is CASSYWTSGQETQYF. The CDR3 coding sequence is TGTGCCAGCAGTTACTGGACTAGCGGGCAAGAGACCCAGTACTTC.

The rearrangement joins TRBV19 to TRBJ2-7, with 9 bases lining up with TRBD2. CDR1 is LNHDA and CDR2 is SQIVND in the germline V gene (reference sequence). The V segment lost 6 bases and the J segment 3 bases; nucleotides outside the gene matches: 3. The CDR3 has 13 amino acids. The CDR3 spells CASRGLASYEQYF. DNA for the CDR3: TGTGCCAGTAGGGGACTAGCTAGCTACGAGCAGTACTTC.

This clone showed up just a few times. The chain carries TRBV10-1 and TRBJ2-3; D gene ambiguous. V lost 4 bases and J 6 bases, leaving 11 bases between the germline ends. This CDR3 contains 13 residues. Germline CDR1 and CDR2: WNHNN and SYGVQD (reference sequence). Here the CDR3 reads CASSAASVDTQYF. The CDR3 DNA is TGCGCCAGCAGTGCCGCGAGCGTGGATACGCAGTATTTT.

The chain couples TRBV6-5 to TRBJ1-4, with D possibly matching TRBD1 (5 bases). Trimming cost V 5 bases and J 8 bases, with 15 bases left between them. The CDR3 contains 14 residues. Looked up from germline, CDR1 is MNHEY and CDR2 is SVGAGI. CDR3 region: CASSQQETREKLFF. In DNA, the CDR3 is TGTGCCAGCAGTCAACAGGAAACTCGGGAAAAACTGTTTTTT.

J is TRBJ2-1 and V is TRBV29-1, with D possibly TRBD2 on 6 matching bases. The CDR3 covers 13 residues. Germline V gene lookup returns CDR1 SQVTM and CDR2 ANQGSEA. The V and J ends lost 6 bases and 5 bases respectively, with 14 bases between them. CDR3 sequence reads: CSVTRGLHNEQFF. CDR3 nucleotides: TGCAGCGTGACGCGGGGACTTCACAATGAGCAGTTCTTC.

A remark on this clone: This specimen includes other DNA sequences encoding the same CDR3. The chain joins TRBV4-2 to TRBJ2-7; 8 positions agree with TRBD1. V lost 6 bases to trimming and J lost 2 bases; unmatched junction nucleotides: 9. The V gene's germline CDR1 is LGHNA and CDR2 YNFKEQ. CDR3 length: 15 amino acids. CDR3 in amino acids: CASSPDRGSPYEQYF. CDR3 coding DNA: TGTGCCAGCAGTCCCGACAGGGGTTCTCCCTACGAGCAGTACTTC.

Here the CDR3 reads CASSYRFTSGRTYNEQFF. The CDR3 DNA is TGTGCCAGCAGCTACAGATTCACTAGCGGGAGAACCTACAATGAGCAGTTCTTC. The rearrangement uses TRBV7-2 and TRBJ2-1; 11 nucleotides agree with TRBD2. Per the germline V gene, CDR1 is SGHTA and CDR2 is FQGNSA. This CDR3 is built from 18 residues. V was pared by 4 bases and J by 2 bases, with 10 bases of the junction left unmatched.